These T cell receptor beta chains were read from a single sample in a study of shared clonotypes between healthy human individuals. Sequenced by immunoSEQ multiplex PCR; TCRdb stores in-frame clones only, minus some. The data hold around 1.5 million clones, with about 98% observed a single time. The sequenced sample was naive CD4+ T cells sorted from blood. These receptor sequences come from a man aged 25-45 years in good health. The CDR3 runs from the conserved cysteine through the conserved F or W. The D gene is left open where the match is weak. Size values are once, few and many counts, or a class for expanded clones, and some rows have none.

CDR3 protein: CASRPGPNYEQYF
CDR3 DNA: TGCGCCAGCAGACCGGGACCAAACTACGAGCAGTACTTC
J gene: TRBJ2-7
CDR3 length: 13
D gene: NA
clone size: NA
V gene: TRBV5-1

CDR3 protein: CASRGTGGVGYGYTF
CDR3 DNA: TGTGCCAGCAGGGGGACAGGGGGAGTAGGGTATGGCTACACCTTC
J gene: TRBJ1-2
CDR3 length: 15
D gene: TRBD1
clone size: NA
V gene: TRBV6-1

CDR3 protein: CASSILAQETQYF
CDR3 DNA: TGTGCCAGTAGTATTCTGGCTCAAGAGACCCAGTACTTC
J gene: TRBJ2-5
CDR3 length: 13
D gene: NA
clone size: NA
V gene: TRBV19

CDR3 protein: CASSGKQGWYSAEAFF
CDR3 DNA: TGTGCCAGCAGCGGAAAACAGGGCTGGTATTCGGCTGAAGCTTTCTTT
J gene: TRBJ1-1
CDR3 length: 16
D gene: NA
clone size: NA
V gene: TRBV5-6

CDR3 protein: CASSRASASVNEQFF
CDR3 DNA: TGTGCCAGCAGCCGGGCTAGCGCCTCGGTCAATGAGCAGTTCTTC
J gene: TRBJ2-1
CDR3 length: 15
D gene: NA
clone size: NA
V gene: TRBV9

CDR3 protein: CAISEGRVPYEQYF
CDR3 DNA: TGTGCCATCAGTGAGGGCAGGGTGCCCTACGAGCAGTACTTC
J gene: TRBJ2-7
CDR3 length: 14
D gene: NA
clone size: NA
V gene: TRBV10-3

CDR3 protein: CASSVTTANTGELFF
CDR3 DNA: TGTGCCAGCAGCGTTACGACAGCGAACACCGGGGAGCTGTTTTTT
J gene: TRBJ2-2
CDR3 length: 15
D gene: NA
clone size: NA
V gene: TRBV9

CDR3 protein: CASSSPAAPLETQYF
CDR3 DNA: TGCGCCAGCAGCTCTCCGGCTGCGCCTCTGGAGACCCAGTACTTC
J gene: TRBJ2-5
CDR3 length: 15
D gene: NA
clone size: NA
V gene: TRBV5-1

CDR3 protein: CASSLGGTIGVNTEAFF
CDR3 DNA: TGCGCCAGCAGCTTGGGAGGAACGATAGGGGTGAACACTGAAGCTTTCTTT
J gene: TRBJ1-1
CDR3 length: 17
D gene: NA
clone size: NA
V gene: TRBV5-1

CDR3 protein: CASSLLSGVRGYTF
CDR3 DNA: TGTGCCAGCAGTTTATTATCAGGGGTCCGTGGCTACACCTTC
J gene: TRBJ1-2
CDR3 length: 14
D gene: NA
clone size: NA
V gene: TRBV28

CDR3 protein: CASSQDRGPPSYGYTF
CDR3 DNA: TGTGCCAGCAGCCAAGATCGGGGACCGCCTTCTTATGGCTACACCTTC
J gene: TRBJ1-2
CDR3 length: 16
D gene: NA
clone size: NA
V gene: TRBV14

CDR3 protein: CASSEYGVEPPVNYGYTF
CDR3 DNA: TGTGCCAGCAGTGAGTATGGCGTTGAACCTCCCGTCAACTATGGCTACACCTTC
J gene: TRBJ1-2
CDR3 length: 18
D gene: NA
clone size: once
V gene: TRBV6-4

CDR3 protein: CACPLSGAGNTIYF
CDR3 DNA: TGTGCCTGCCCCCTTTCCGGCGCTGGAAACACCATATATTTT
J gene: TRBJ1-3
CDR3 length: 14
D gene: NA
clone size: NA
V gene: TRBV30

CDR3 protein: CASSPRTRDGTDTQYF
CDR3 DNA: TGTGCCAGCAGCCCCAGGACCCGGGACGGCACAGATACGCAGTATTTT
J gene: TRBJ2-3
CDR3 length: 16
D gene: NA
clone size: NA
V gene: TRBV13

CDR3 protein: CASSQPLGGGNQPQHF
CDR3 DNA: TGTGCCAGCAGTCAGCCACTGGGGGGTGGCAATCAGCCCCAGCATTTT
J gene: TRBJ1-5
CDR3 length: 16
D gene: NA
clone size: NA
V gene: TRBV28

CDR3 protein: CASSLVGDTQYF
CDR3 DNA: TGTGCCAGCAGCTTAGTAGGGGATACGCAGTATTTT
J gene: TRBJ2-3
CDR3 length: 12
D gene: NA
clone size: NA
V gene: TRBV11-2

CDR3 protein: CASSQARGQRNTEAFF
CDR3 DNA: TGTGCCAGCAGCCAAGCCAGGGGGCAGAGAAACACTGAAGCTTTCTTT
J gene: TRBJ1-1
CDR3 length: 16
D gene: TRBD1
clone size: NA
V gene: TRBV4-2

CDR3 protein: CASSGGLGELFF
CDR3 DNA: TGTGCCAGCTCGGGAGGGCTCGGGGAGCTGTTTTTT
J gene: TRBJ2-2
CDR3 length: 12
D gene: TRBD2
clone size: NA
V gene: TRBV25-1

CDR3 protein: CASSSGLADTGELFF
CDR3 DNA: TGTGCCAGCAGCTCAGGACTAGCGGATACCGGGGAGCTGTTTTTT
J gene: TRBJ2-2
CDR3 length: 15
D gene: TRBD2
clone size: NA
V gene: TRBV11-2

CDR3 protein: CASSFGGFSYNEQFF
CDR3 DNA: TGCGCCAGCAGCTTTGGGGGGTTCTCCTACAATGAGCAGTTCTTC
J gene: TRBJ2-1
CDR3 length: 15
D gene: NA
clone size: NA
V gene: TRBV5-1

CDR3 protein: CASRGEGMVTYEQYF
CDR3 DNA: TGTGCCAGCAGGGGGGAAGGTATGGTGACCTACGAGCAGTACTTC
J gene: TRBJ2-7
CDR3 length: 15
D gene: NA
clone size: NA
V gene: TRBV28

CDR3 protein: CASSVPGAGELFF
CDR3 DNA: TGTGCCAGCAGCGTACCAGGGGCCGGGGAGCTGTTTTTT
J gene: TRBJ2-2
CDR3 length: 13
D gene: NA
clone size: NA
V gene: TRBV9

CDR3 protein: CASSDTGTGLPSLTGELFF
CDR3 DNA: TGTGCCAGCAGCGACACTGGTACGGGCCTACCTTCGTTGACCGGGGAGCTGTTTTTT
J gene: TRBJ2-2
CDR3 length: 19
D gene: NA
clone size: NA
V gene: TRBV9

CDR3 protein: CASSEPDSAQYF
CDR3 DNA: TGCGCCAGCAGTGAGCCGGATTCGGCCCAGTACTTC
J gene: TRBJ2-5
CDR3 length: 12
D gene: NA
clone size: NA
V gene: TRBV10-2

CDR3 protein: CASSARSSYEQYF
CDR3 DNA: TGTGCCAGCAGTGCTCGTAGCTCCTACGAGCAGTACTTC
J gene: TRBJ2-7
CDR3 length: 13
D gene: NA
clone size: NA
V gene: TRBV6-1

CDR3 protein: CSVQRELYEQFF
CDR3 DNA: TGCAGCGTTCAGCGGGAGCTCTATGAGCAGTTCTTC
J gene: TRBJ2-1
CDR3 length: 12
D gene: TRBD2
clone size: NA
V gene: TRBV29-1

CDR3 protein: CASSFSGSSYNEQFF
CDR3 DNA: TGTGCCAGCAGTTTCTCCGGGAGCTCCTACAATGAGCAGTTCTTC
J gene: TRBJ2-1
CDR3 length: 15
D gene: NA
clone size: NA
V gene: TRBV28

CDR3 protein: CASSPLAGGSSYNEQFF
CDR3 DNA: TGTGCCAGCTCACCCCTAGCGGGAGGGTCCTCCTACAATGAGCAGTTCTTC
J gene: TRBJ2-1
CDR3 length: 17
D gene: TRBD2
clone size: NA
V gene: TRBV18

CDR3 protein: CASTDDSPSAFF
CDR3 DNA: TGTGCCAGTACAGATGACAGCCCGTCGGCTTTCTTT
J gene: TRBJ1-1
CDR3 length: 12
D gene: NA
clone size: NA
V gene: TRBV28

CDR3 protein: CASSSPLPRQDQNTEAFF
CDR3 DNA: TGTGCCAGCAGTTCCCCTCTGCCCCGACAGGATCAGAACACTGAAGCTTTCTTT
J gene: TRBJ1-1
CDR3 length: 18
D gene: NA
clone size: NA
V gene: TRBV25-1

CDR3 protein: CASSLDRGSTIYF
CDR3 DNA: TGTGCCAGCAGCTTAGACAGGGGAAGCACCATATATTTT
J gene: TRBJ1-3
CDR3 length: 13
D gene: NA
clone size: NA
V gene: TRBV11-3

CDR3 protein: CASSVGPGNEQFF
CDR3 DNA: TGTGCCAGCAGCGTAGGGCCGGGAAATGAGCAGTTCTTC
J gene: TRBJ2-1
CDR3 length: 13
D gene: NA
clone size: NA
V gene: TRBV9

CDR3 protein: CASSQRLAVYNEQFF
CDR3 DNA: TGTGCCAGCAGCCAGAGACTAGCGGTATACAATGAGCAGTTCTTC
J gene: TRBJ2-1
CDR3 length: 15
D gene: TRBD2
clone size: NA
V gene: TRBV5-4

CDR3 protein: CASSLDGGSRETQYF
CDR3 DNA: TGTGCCAGCAGCTTAGATGGCGGTAGCAGGGAGACCCAGTACTTC
J gene: TRBJ2-5
CDR3 length: 15
D gene: NA
clone size: NA
V gene: TRBV7-2

CDR3 protein: CASSPLNKPSGNTIYF
CDR3 DNA: TGTGCCAGCTCACCACTCAACAAACCCTCTGGAAACACCATATATTTT
J gene: TRBJ1-3
CDR3 length: 16
D gene: NA
clone size: NA
V gene: TRBV18

CDR3 protein: CASGDDSYSYEQYF
CDR3 DNA: TGTGCCAGCGGCGATGACAGCTACTCCTACGAGCAGTACTTC
J gene: TRBJ2-7
CDR3 length: 14
D gene: NA
clone size: NA
V gene: TRBV2

CDR3 protein: CASSLGGQASYEQYF
CDR3 DNA: TGTGCCAGCAGCTTGGGAGGACAGGCATCCTACGAGCAGTACTTC
J gene: TRBJ2-7
CDR3 length: 15
D gene: TRBD1
clone size: once
V gene: TRBV5-4

CDR3 protein: CSDPRTLDGYEQYF
CDR3 DNA: TGCAGCGACCCTCGGACACTCGACGGCTACGAGCAGTACTTC
J gene: TRBJ2-7
CDR3 length: 14
D gene: NA
clone size: once
V gene: TRBV29-1

CDR3 protein: CASRENQPQHF
CDR3 DNA: TGCGCCAGCAGGGAAAATCAGCCCCAGCATTTT
J gene: TRBJ1-5
CDR3 length: 11
D gene: NA
clone size: NA
V gene: TRBV5-1

CDR3 protein: CASRSKLAESYNEQFF
CDR3 DNA: TGTGCAAGTCGCTCCAAACTAGCGGAGTCCTACAATGAGCAGTTCTTC
J gene: TRBJ2-1
CDR3 length: 16
D gene: NA
clone size: NA
V gene: TRBV12-2

CDR3 protein: CASSLGLPHSNQPQHF
CDR3 DNA: TGTGCCAGCAGCTTAGGACTGCCCCATAGCAATCAGCCCCAGCATTTT
J gene: TRBJ1-5
CDR3 length: 16
D gene: NA
clone size: NA
V gene: TRBV7-2

CDR3 protein: CASSVSGSRGEQYF
CDR3 DNA: TGTGCCAGCAGTGTTAGCGGGAGCCGTGGCGAGCAGTACTTC
J gene: TRBJ2-7
CDR3 length: 14
D gene: TRBD2
clone size: once
V gene: TRBV25-1

CDR3 protein: CASRLSGSLSNQPQHF
CDR3 DNA: TGTGCCAGTAGATTATCAGGGTCTCTTAGCAATCAGCCCCAGCATTTT
J gene: TRBJ1-5
CDR3 length: 16
D gene: NA
clone size: NA
V gene: TRBV19

CDR3 protein: CASSIRPVRGQETQYF
CDR3 DNA: TGTGCCAGTAGTATAAGGCCAGTGAGGGGTCAAGAGACCCAGTACTTC
J gene: TRBJ2-5
CDR3 length: 16
D gene: NA
clone size: NA
V gene: TRBV19

CDR3 protein: CASSEISGPYNEQFF
CDR3 DNA: TGTGCCAGCAGTGAAATTAGCGGTCCCTACAATGAGCAGTTCTTC
J gene: TRBJ2-1
CDR3 length: 15
D gene: NA
clone size: NA
V gene: TRBV2

CDR3 protein: CASRMASGSSDTQYF
CDR3 DNA: TGCGCCAGCAGGATGGCTAGCGGGAGCTCAGATACGCAGTATTTT
J gene: TRBJ2-3
CDR3 length: 15
D gene: TRBD2
clone size: NA
V gene: TRBV5-1

CDR3 protein: CASSIFGERGNEQFF
CDR3 DNA: TGTGCCAGTAGTATTTTCGGCGAGCGGGGGAATGAGCAGTTCTTC
J gene: TRBJ2-1
CDR3 length: 15
D gene: TRBD2
clone size: NA
V gene: TRBV19

CDR3 protein: CASSPGIGSGNTIYF
CDR3 DNA: TGTGCCAGCTCACCGGGGATTGGCTCTGGAAACACCATATATTTT
J gene: TRBJ1-3
CDR3 length: 15
D gene: NA
clone size: NA
V gene: TRBV18

CDR3 protein: CASSPPVRNGELFF
CDR3 DNA: TGTGCCAGCTCACCACCGGTTCGGAACGGGGAGCTGTTTTTT
J gene: TRBJ2-2
CDR3 length: 14
D gene: NA
clone size: NA
V gene: TRBV18

CDR3 protein: CASSFGTNEKLFF
CDR3 DNA: TGTGCCAGCAGCTTCGGCACTAATGAAAAACTGTTTTTT
J gene: TRBJ1-4
CDR3 length: 13
D gene: NA
clone size: NA
V gene: TRBV11-2

CDR3 protein: CASSLVIAPPYNEQFF
CDR3 DNA: TGTGCCAGCAGCTTAGTAATAGCCCCGCCCTACAATGAGCAGTTCTTC
J gene: TRBJ2-1
CDR3 length: 16
D gene: NA
clone size: once
V gene: TRBV7-9